This TCR beta chain appears in the sequencing data of a study of vaccination effects on CD4 cells after COVID-19 (dated by TCRdb to between 2021 and 2023). Some background on the complete study: Post-vaccine samples across the study were collected a median of 72 days after the second dose, with a range of 14 to 241. The study compared SARS-CoV-2 spike-specific CD4+ TCR repertoires before and after mRNA vaccination in COVID-19 convalescent patients and infection-naive vaccine recipients. Altogether, around 11 COVID-19 convalescent patients and a few SARS-CoV-2-naive healthy vaccine recipients made up the full study. The Oncomine TCR Beta short-read assay on an Illumina iSeq 100 was used to sequence cultures from other donors in the study.

Library method: the immunoSEQ multiplex PCR assay. TCR beta CDR3 sequencing was performed on DNA from the cultured, isolated CD4+ T cells. As for the original processing: Non-productive TCR sequences were removed and reads were trimmed to the CDR3 region, keeping CDR3s of at least 7 amino acids. Antigen-specific clonotypes were identified using the MANAFEST web app by comparison of expansion in peptide wells against reference cultures. For clones to be considered positive, expansion at FDR<0.05 versus reference and all other wells, an odds ratio above 5, and a frequency above 0.1% in two replicate wells were required. A clonotype was defined as cross-reactive if the clonotype was significantly expanded both in SARS-CoV-2 spike wells and in at least one common cold coronavirus spike condition. CDR3 similarity was assessed by Levenshtein distance with the stringdist R package, and unrooted trees were built with ape in R 3.6.1. Drawn from immuneACCESS, this table holds only the in-frame rearrangements with V and J called that TCRdb kept. Clones are partly lost; checked studies trace under half to an unresolved V gene and leave the rest unexplained. The V and J calls and clone size come from that table; D and trimming were worked out from the DNA. This sample gives roughly 70,000 clones in total; 74% of them show up just once. Roughly 1.6% of the sample belongs to the ten largest clones.

In the ViraFEST assay, PBMC were stimulated with viral peptide pools, and antigen-specific CD4+ T cell clonotypes were then identified by expansion using TCR sequencing. After less than 13 days of culture, CD4+ T cells were isolated with the EasySep CD4+ T cell isolation kit. Participants received two doses of either the BNT162b2 or the mRNA-1273 mRNA SARS-CoV-2 vaccine. None of the healthy vaccine recipients had a prior SARS-CoV-2 infection, which was confirmed by nucleocapsid antibody tests that came back negative both before and after vaccination. Approximately 2 million PBMC per well were cultured with approximately 10 ug/ml peptides in IMDM containing roughly 5% human AB serum, approximately 10 IU/ml IL-2 and gentamicin. On days 3 and 7, half of the culture medium was replaced with fresh IL-2-containing medium. Each peptide stimulation condition was cultured in triplicate wells unless otherwise noted. Using Ficoll-Paque Plus gradient centrifugation, PBMC were separated from whole blood and then either used fresh or cryopreserved at -140C. The spike proteins of SARS-CoV-2 and of the common cold coronaviruses HCoV-NL63, HCoV-OC43 and HCoV-229E were spanned by overlapping peptide pools. The QIAamp micro DNA kit was used to extract genomic DNA from the cultured CD4+ T cells.

Overall study outcomes, separate from this receptor: At late post-vaccination timepoints, both infection-induced and vaccine-induced clones showed marked clonal contraction, consistent with waning T cell responses. The study was limited by a small number of convalescent patients, and early post-infection timepoints were lacking. In healthy vaccine recipients, vaccine-induced clones were almost all SARS-CoV-2 mono-reactive, with only 1 of 255 cross-reactive with common cold coronaviruses.

About this clone itself: The antigen this receptor binds is unknown. No much larger clone exists at a distance of one base, and base qualities are not known.

Trimming takes 0 bases from V and 2 bases from J, and the germline ends sit 8 bases apart. CDR1 and CDR2 are read off the germline V gene as SGHDT and YYEEEE. CDR3 length: 14 amino acids, cysteine to phenylalanine. This entry keeps only the CDR3 DNA: 42 bases, framed from base 1. The receptor chain draws on TRBV5-6 and TRBJ1-1; the D gene is not confidently resolved. The sequence was collected from a human donor who received a COVID-19 vaccine. The specimen was CD4+ T cells from PBMCs cultured with HCoV-229E spike peptides, collected after COVID-19 vaccination. Read against the paper, the sample's cell subset or site label means: HCoV-229E spike overlapping peptide pool stimulation. The sequence in DNA is TGTGCCAGCAGCTTGGGACGGTCCAACACTGAAGCTTTCTTT. Its protein is CASSLGRSNTEAFF.